The entry below gives a single T cell receptor beta chain sequence along with its context. The data are from a study of T cell changes during pregnancy in multiple sclerosis. Sequenced by immunoSEQ multiplex PCR; TCRdb stores in-frame clones only, minus some. The table shows 30,000 to 40,000 clones, with roughly 90% occurring only once. V shed 4 bases and J 9 bases; nucleotides not matched to a gene: 15. Germline V gives CDR1 MNHEY, CDR2 SVGAGI. This CDR3 comprises 16 residues. Sequenced material: CD8+ T cells from peripheral blood mononuclear cells, taken in the third trimester of pregnancy. This clonotype was obtained from a female donor with multiple sclerosis, enrolled in a pregnancy study. The chain has TRBV6-5 and TRBJ1-5; the match to TRBD1 covers 7 bases. The CDR3 reads CASSSGTVFGVWPQHF. CDR3 DNA: TGTGCCAGCAGTTCCGGGACAGTGTTCGGGGTGTGGCCCCAGCATTTT.